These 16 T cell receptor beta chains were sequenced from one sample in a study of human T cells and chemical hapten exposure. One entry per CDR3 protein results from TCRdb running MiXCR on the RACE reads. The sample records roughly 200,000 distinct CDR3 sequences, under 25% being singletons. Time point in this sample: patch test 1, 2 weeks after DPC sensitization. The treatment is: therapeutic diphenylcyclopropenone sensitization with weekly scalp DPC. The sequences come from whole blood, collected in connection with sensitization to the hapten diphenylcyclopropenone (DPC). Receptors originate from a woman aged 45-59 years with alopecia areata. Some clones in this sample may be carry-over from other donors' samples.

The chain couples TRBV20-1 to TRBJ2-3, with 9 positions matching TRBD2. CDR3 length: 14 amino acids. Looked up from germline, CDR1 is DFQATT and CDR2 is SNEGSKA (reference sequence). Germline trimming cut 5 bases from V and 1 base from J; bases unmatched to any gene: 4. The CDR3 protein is CSAHSGRGTDTQYF. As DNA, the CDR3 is TGCAGTGCTCATAGCGGGAGAGGCACAGATACGCAGTATTTT.

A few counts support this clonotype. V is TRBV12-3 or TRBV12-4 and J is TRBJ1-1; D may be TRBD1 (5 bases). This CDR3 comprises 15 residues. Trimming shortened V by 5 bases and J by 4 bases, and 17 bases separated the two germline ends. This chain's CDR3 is CASSLVQGRVTEAFF. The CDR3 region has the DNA TGTGCCAGCAGTCTTGTGCAGGGTCGGGTCACTGAAGCTTTCTTT.

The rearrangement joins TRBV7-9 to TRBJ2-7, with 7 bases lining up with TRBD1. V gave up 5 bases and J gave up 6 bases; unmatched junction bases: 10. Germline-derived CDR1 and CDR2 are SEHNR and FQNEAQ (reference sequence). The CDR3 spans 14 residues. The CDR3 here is CASSPGQTDSEQYF. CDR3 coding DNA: TGTGCCAGCAGCCCGGGACAGACCGACTCCGAGCAGTACTTC.

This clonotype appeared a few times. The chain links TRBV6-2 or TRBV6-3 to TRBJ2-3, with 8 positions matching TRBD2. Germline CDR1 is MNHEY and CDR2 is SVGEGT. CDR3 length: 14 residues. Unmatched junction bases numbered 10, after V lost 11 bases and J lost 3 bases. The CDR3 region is CALSQAGETDTQYF. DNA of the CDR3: TGTGCCCTCTCCCAAGCGGGAGAAACAGATACGCAGTATTTT.

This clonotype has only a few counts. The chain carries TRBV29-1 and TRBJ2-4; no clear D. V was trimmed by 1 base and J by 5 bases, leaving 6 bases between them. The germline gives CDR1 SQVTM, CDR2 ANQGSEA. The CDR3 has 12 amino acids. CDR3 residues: CSVEGSENIQYF. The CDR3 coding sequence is TGCAGCGTTGAAGGGTCCGAAAACATTCAGTACTTC.

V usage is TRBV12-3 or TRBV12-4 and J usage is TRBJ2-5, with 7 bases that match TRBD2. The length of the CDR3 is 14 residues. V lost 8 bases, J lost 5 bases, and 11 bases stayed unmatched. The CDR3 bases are TGTGCCAGCGCCCGGGGCTGGGGAGGGGAGACCCAGTACTTC. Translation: CASARGWGGETQYF.

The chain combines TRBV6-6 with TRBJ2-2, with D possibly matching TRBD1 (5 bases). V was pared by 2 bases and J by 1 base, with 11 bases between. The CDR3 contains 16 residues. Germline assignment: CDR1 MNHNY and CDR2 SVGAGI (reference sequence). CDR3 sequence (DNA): TGTGCCAGCAGTTACCCAACAGGAGTGAACACCGGGGAGCTGTTTTTT. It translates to CASSYPTGVNTGELFF.

This chain's CDR3 is CSVSGPSGTYEQYF. The CDR3 coding sequence is TGCAGCGTTTCCGGGCCCAGTGGTACCTACGAGCAGTACTTC. V is TRBV29-1 and J is TRBJ2-7; D uncertain. The length of the CDR3 is 14 residues. Germline V gene lookup returns CDR1 SQVTM and CDR2 ANQGSEA. V lost 5 bases and J 2 bases, leaving 16 bases between the germline ends.

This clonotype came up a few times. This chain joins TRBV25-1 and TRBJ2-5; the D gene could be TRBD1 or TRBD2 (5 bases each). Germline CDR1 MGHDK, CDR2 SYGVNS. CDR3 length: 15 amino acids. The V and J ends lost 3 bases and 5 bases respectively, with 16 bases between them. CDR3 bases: TGTGCCAGCAGTGATGCGGGTCAGGGCGGGGAGACCCAGTACTTC. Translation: CASSDAGQGGETQYF.

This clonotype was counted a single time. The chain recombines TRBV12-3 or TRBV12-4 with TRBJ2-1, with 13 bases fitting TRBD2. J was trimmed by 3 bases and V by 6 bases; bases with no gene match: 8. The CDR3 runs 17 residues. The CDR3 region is CASRAGLAGFSYNEQFF. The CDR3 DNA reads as TGTGCCAGCAGAGCGGGACTAGCGGGATTCAGCTACAATGAGCAGTTCTTC.

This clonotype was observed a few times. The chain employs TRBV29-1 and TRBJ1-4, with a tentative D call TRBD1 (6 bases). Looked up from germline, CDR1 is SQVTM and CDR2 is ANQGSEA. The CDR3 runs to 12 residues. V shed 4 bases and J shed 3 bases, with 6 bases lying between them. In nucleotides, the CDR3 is TGCAGCGTTGGGACAGCTAATGAAAAACTGTTTTTT. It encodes CSVGTANEKLFF.

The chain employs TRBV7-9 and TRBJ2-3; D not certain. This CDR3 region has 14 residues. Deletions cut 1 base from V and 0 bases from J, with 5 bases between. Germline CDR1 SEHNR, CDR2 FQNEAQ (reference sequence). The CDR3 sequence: CASSLDHSTDTQYF. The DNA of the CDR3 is TGTGCCAGCAGCTTAGACCACAGCACAGATACGCAGTATTTT.

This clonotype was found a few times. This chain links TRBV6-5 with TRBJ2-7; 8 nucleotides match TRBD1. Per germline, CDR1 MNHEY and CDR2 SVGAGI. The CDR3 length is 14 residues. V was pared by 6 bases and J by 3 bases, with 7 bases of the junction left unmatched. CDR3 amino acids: CASSRTGTHYEQYF. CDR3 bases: TGTGCCAGCAGCCGGACAGGGACCCACTACGAGCAGTACTTC.

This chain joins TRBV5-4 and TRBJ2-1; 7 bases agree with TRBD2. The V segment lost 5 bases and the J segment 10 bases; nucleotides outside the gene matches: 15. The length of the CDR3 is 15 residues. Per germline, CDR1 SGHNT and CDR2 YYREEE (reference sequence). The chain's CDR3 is CASRPPFAGAAEQFF. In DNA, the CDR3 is TGTGCCAGCAGACCCCCTTTTGCGGGAGCAGCAGAGCAGTTCTTC.

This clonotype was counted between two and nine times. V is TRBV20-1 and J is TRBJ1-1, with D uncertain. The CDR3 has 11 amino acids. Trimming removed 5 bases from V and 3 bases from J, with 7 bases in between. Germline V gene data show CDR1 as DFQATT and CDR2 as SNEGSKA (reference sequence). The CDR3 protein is CSAFLHTEAFF. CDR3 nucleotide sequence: TGCAGTGCTTTTCTGCACACTGAAGCTTTCTTT.

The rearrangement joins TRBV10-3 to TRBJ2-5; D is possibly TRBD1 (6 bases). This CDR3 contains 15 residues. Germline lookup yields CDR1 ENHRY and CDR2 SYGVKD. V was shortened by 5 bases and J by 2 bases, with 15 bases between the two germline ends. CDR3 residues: CAISSKGTQQETQYF. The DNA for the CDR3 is TGTGCCATCAGTTCCAAAGGGACACAACAAGAGACCCAGTACTTC.